Listed below are T cell receptor beta chains from one sample, sequenced in a study of T cell clonotyping in hematopoietic cell transplantation. Libraries were prepared by immunoSEQ multiplex PCR; TCRdb keeps only in-frame clonotypes and omits some of them. The sample includes tens of thousands of clones, over 85% seen only once; the top ten take around 1.6%. The sequences come from peripheral blood mononuclear cells, collected before stem cell transplant. The receptors stem from a man aged 35 to 55 with chronic myeloid leukemia. Some clones in this sample may be carry-over from other donors' samples. Both conserved end residues are part of each CDR3. A D gene is named only where the DNA matches it firmly. Rows may omit the clone size; those that give it use once, few, many or a size class.

-	TRBV5-1	-	TRBJ2-5	CASSWRTDQETQYF	TGCGCCAGCAGCTGGAGGACGGATCAAGAGACCCAGTACTTC
-	TRBV28	-	TRBJ1-3	CASSSFGTASGNTIYF	TGTGCCAGCAGTTCATTCGGGACGGCATCTGGAAACACCATATATTTT
-	TRBV5-1	TRBD1	TRBJ1-1	CASSLGRTGLSEAFF	TGCGCCAGCAGCTTGGGCCGGACAGGTCTCAGTGAAGCTTTCTTT
once	TRBV6-5	-	TRBJ2-3	CASSYSTARDTQYF	TGTGCCAGCAGTTACTCGACCGCACGAGATACGCAGTATTTT
once	TRBV7-2	TRBD1	TRBJ2-7	CASSLGGTVDEQYF	TGTGCCAGCAGCTTAGGAGGGACAGTAGACGAGCAGTACTTC
-	TRBV7-2	TRBD1	TRBJ1-2	CASSFHSPGQGGGYGYTF	TGTGCCAGCAGCTTCCACTCGCCCGGACAGGGAGGTGGCTATGGCTACACCTTC
-	TRBV11-2	-	TRBJ1-3	CASSSHTGSGNTIYF	TGTGCCAGCAGCTCCCATACAGGCTCTGGAAACACCATATATTTT
-	TRBV11-3	-	TRBJ2-7	CASSLGYSYEQYF	TGTGCCAGCAGCTTAGGATACTCCTACGAGCAGTACTTC
-	TRBV6-5	TRBD1	TRBJ2-4	CASSFDRGNIQYF	TGTGCCAGCAGCTTCGACAGGGGAAACATTCAGTACTTC
-	TRBV7-8	TRBD1	TRBJ1-4	CASSLVQGAYEKLFF	TGTGCCAGCAGCTTAGTTCAGGGGGCATATGAAAAACTGTTTTTT
-	TRBV5-1	TRBD1	TRBJ1-6	CASSSLGQGVLNSPLHF	TGCGCCAGCAGCTCCCTCGGACAGGGGGTATTAAATTCACCCCTCCACTTT
-	TRBV5-4	TRBD1	TRBJ1-2	CASSFTGEGGYTF	TGTGCCAGCAGCTTTACAGGGGAGGGTGGCTACACCTTC
-	TRBV5-4	TRBD1	TRBJ1-6	CASSLMGQGANSPLHF	TGTGCCAGCAGCTTGATGGGACAGGGGGCAAATTCACCCCTCCACTTT
-	TRBV30	-	TRBJ1-5	CAWSGSGLKDGPQHF	TGTGCCTGGAGTGGGTCAGGGTTAAAGGATGGGCCCCAGCATTTT
-	TRBV2	-	TRBJ2-1	CASSLYNNEQFF	TGTGCCAGCAGCTTATACAACAATGAGCAGTTCTTC
once	TRBV19	TRBD1	TRBJ2-7	CASSIDRDSSYEQYF	TGTGCCAGTAGTATCGACCGGGACAGTTCCTACGAGCAGTACTTC
once	TRBV5-6	-	TRBJ2-4	CASSSPAFAKNIQYF	TGTGCCAGCAGCTCACCGGCGTTCGCCAAAAACATTCAGTACTTC
-	TRBV11-1	TRBD2	TRBJ2-2	CASSPQSGGRSGELFF	TGTGCCAGCAGCCCCCAGAGCGGGGGGCGGAGCGGGGAGCTGTTTTTT
-	TRBV7-2	TRBD1	TRBJ1-1	CASGQGSGTEAFF	TGTGCCAGCGGACAGGGAAGTGGGACTGAAGCTTTCTTT
-	TRBV5-1	TRBD1	TRBJ1-6	CASSGRGQGSGNSPLHF	TGCGCCAGCAGCGGGAGGGGGCAAGGTTCGGGTAATTCACCCCTCCACTTT
-	TRBV30	-	TRBJ1-1	CAWVRWDTEAFF	TGTGCCTGGGTTAGGTGGGACACTGAAGCTTTCTTT
-	TRBV6-1	-	TRBJ2-7	CASSDRDGSYEQYF	TGTGCCAGCAGTGACCGGGACGGCTCCTACGAGCAGTACTTC
-	TRBV27	-	TRBJ2-7	CASSLMGAAYEQYF	TGTGCCAGCAGTTTAATGGGGGCCGCCTACGAGCAGTACTTC
-	TRBV5-7	-	TRBJ1-5	CASVRCGEVGNQPQHF	TGTGCCAGCGTGCGTTGTGGAGAGGTGGGCAATCAGCCCCAGCATTTT
-	TRBV5-1	-	TRBJ2-5	CASSLNPPQETQYF	TGCGCCAGCAGCTTGAACCCCCCGCAAGAGACCCAGTACTTC
-	TRBV11-2	-	TRBJ2-5	CASSLSTGGGETQYF	TGTGCCAGCAGCTTAAGTACGGGGGGCGGTGAGACCCAGTACTTC
-	TRBV9	-	TRBJ1-2	CASSSQSGTAYGYTF	TGTGCCAGCAGCTCACAATCCGGGACGGCTTATGGCTACACCTTC
-	TRBV23-1	-	TRBJ2-7	CASSQSQGKFTYEQYF	TGCGCCAGCAGTCAATCACAAGGTAAATTCACCTACGAGCAGTACTTC
-	TRBV4-1	TRBD2	TRBJ2-1	CASSQVMRGGNEQFF	TGCGCCAGCAGCCAAGTGATGCGGGGGGGCAATGAGCAGTTCTTC
-	TRBV7-6	-	TRBJ2-1	CASSLSGKQGLLGNEQFF	TGTGCCAGCAGTCTTAGTGGCAAACAGGGACTCTTAGGCAATGAGCAGTTCTTC
-	TRBV6-5	-	TRBJ1-5	CASSYVRDGQPQHF	TGTGCCAGCAGTTACGTCAGGGATGGACAGCCCCAGCATTTT
-	TRBV6-5	-	TRBJ1-3	CASSYGRRDTIYF	TGTGCCAGCAGTTACGGCAGGCGCGACACCATATATTTT
-	TRBV9	-	TRBJ2-3	CASSVVDYTDTQYF	TGTGCCAGCAGCGTAGTCGACTATACAGATACGCAGTATTTT
-	TRBV7-8	-	TRBJ1-5	CASSFGTSNQPQHF	TGTGCCAGCAGTTTTGGGACCTCCAATCAGCCCCAGCATTTT
-	TRBV27	TRBD1	TRBJ2-7	CASSLLGQGRYEQYF	TGTGCCAGCAGTTTGCTGGGACAGGGGCGATACGAGCAGTACTTC
once	TRBV7-2	TRBD1	TRBJ1-4	CASSFGDRGRPHEKLFF	TGTGCCAGCAGCTTTGGGGACAGGGGGCGGCCCCATGAAAAACTGTTTTTT
-	TRBV5-4	-	TRBJ1-1	CASSSPGGTEAFF	TGTGCCAGCAGCTCCCCGGGGGGCACTGAAGCTTTCTTT
-	TRBV15	-	TRBJ2-4	CATSRDGLQGWINIQYF	TGTGCCACCAGCAGAGATGGCCTCCAGGGGTGGATAAACATTCAGTACTTC
-	TRBV9	-	TRBJ2-7	CASSVAGRSHEQYF	TGTGCCAGCAGCGTAGCTGGTAGAAGTCACGAGCAGTACTTC
-	TRBV7-9	TRBD1	TRBJ2-1	CASSATQGSSYNEQFF	TGTGCCAGCAGCGCAACACAGGGGAGCTCCTACAATGAGCAGTTCTTC